This is a list of T cell receptor beta chains from one sample in a study of blood T cell repertoires in COVID-19. Clones were sequenced by immunoSEQ multiplex PCR, and TCRdb holds only the in-frame ones, with some missing. Of about 130,000 clones in the sample, about four fifths are singletons; the top ten hold about 16%. What was sequenced was peripheral blood. The receptor source for this set is a woman in her forties or fifties with acute or convalescent COVID-19. CDR3s leave out the opening cysteine and the closing phenylalanine or tryptophan.

v_gene: TRBV2; j_gene: TRBJ1-6; len: 14; CDR3aa: ASSGLGSSYNSPLH
v_gene: TRBV5-1; j_gene: TRBJ2-7; len: 12; CDR3aa: ASSLRLDGLEQY
v_gene: TRBV29-1; j_gene: TRBJ1-1; len: 12; CDR3aa: SVSRGSGNTEAF
v_gene: TRBV29-1; j_gene: TRBJ2-1; len: 13; CDR3aa: STRRDRGLHGEQF
v_gene: TRBV7-9; j_gene: TRBJ2-5; len: 12; CDR3aa: ASSPEDRAETQY
v_gene: TRBV18; j_gene: TRBJ2-1; len: 12; CDR3aa: ASSLLAGGREQF
v_gene: TRBV24-1; j_gene: TRBJ2-1; len: 10; CDR3aa: ATSRGSNEQF
v_gene: TRBV19; j_gene: TRBJ1-5; len: 16; CDR3aa: ASSIDDRAGVSNQPQH
v_gene: TRBV6-5; j_gene: TRBJ1-5; len: 11; CDR3aa: ASSYSGAQPQH
v_gene: TRBV3-1/TRBV3-2; j_gene: TRBJ1-5; len: 12; CDR3aa: ASSHSAAGRPQH
v_gene: TRBV6-5; j_gene: TRBJ1-1; len: 11; CDR3aa: ASSYPGNTEAF
v_gene: TRBV2; j_gene: TRBJ1-5; len: 12; CDR3aa: ASSEDRGNQPQH
v_gene: TRBV6-5; j_gene: TRBJ2-3; len: 9; CDR3aa: ASMIGDTQY
v_gene: TRBV18; j_gene: TRBJ1-1; len: 12; CDR3aa: ASSPQGAATEAF
v_gene: TRBV9; j_gene: TRBJ2-4; len: 13; CDR3aa: ASSAGGQGKNIQY
v_gene: TRBV9; j_gene: TRBJ1-2; len: 13; CDR3aa: ASSVDGTGAYGYT